These T cell receptor beta chains were read from a single sample in a study of blood T cells in healthy people across ages. One entry per CDR3 protein results from TCRdb running MiXCR on the 5' RACE reads. This sample has about 760,000 distinct CDR3 sequences, with roughly 56% found just once. Input material: blood. These receptors were obtained from a man between 40 and 49 years old in good health. The CDR3 runs from the conserved cysteine through the conserved F or W. Fields, in order: J gene, D gene, clone size, V gene, CDR3 DNA, CDR3 protein. D genes are given only for firm matches. Size tells how often a clone was seen (once, few, many) or the class of an expanded clone, and some rows leave it out.

J: TRBJ1-4; D: .; size: .; V: TRBV7-9; DNA: TGTGCCAGCAGCTTAAGGGGAGGTAATGAAAAACTGTTTTTT; CDR3: CASSLRGGNEKLFF
J: TRBJ1-4; D: .; size: .; V: TRBV28; DNA: TGTGCCAGCAGCCATCGACTATGGGTTGCAACTAATGAAGAACTGTTTTTT; CDR3: CASSHRLWVATNEELFF
J: TRBJ2-1; D: .; size: few; V: TRBV25-1; DNA: TGTGCCAGCAGTGAATCGAATATAAAGCGGGAGCAGTTCTTC; CDR3: CASSESNIKREQFF
J: TRBJ2-1; D: .; size: .; V: TRBV7-8; DNA: TGTGCCAGCGCCGCGAAGACCTTAAGGAATGAGCAGTTCTTC; CDR3: CASAAKTLRNEQFF
J: TRBJ2-1; D: .; size: .; V: TRBV5-1; DNA: TGCGCCAGCAGCTTCCTCCCGGGACCCAATCTCGATGAGCAGTTCTTC; CDR3: CASSFLPGPNLDEQFF
J: TRBJ1-1; D: .; size: few; V: TRBV6-5; DNA: TGTGCCAGCGGCTATCGACGTTTCGGGGGTAACACTGAAGCTTTCTTT; CDR3: CASGYRRFGGNTEAFF
J: TRBJ2-1; D: .; size: .; V: TRBV7-2; DNA: TGTGCCAGCAGCTGGGTGAACTACAATGAGCAGTTCTTC; CDR3: CASSWVNYNEQFF
J: TRBJ2-1; D: .; size: .; V: TRBV4-2; DNA: TGTGCCAGCAGCCAAGATCCGGGCGGGCCCGGCTCCTACAATGAGCAGTTCTTC; CDR3: CASSQDPGGPGSYNEQFF
J: TRBJ2-1; D: .; size: .; V: TRBV7-9; DNA: TGTGCCAGCAGCCCGACGGGGGTAAGGAGCTCCTACAATGAGCAGTTCTTC; CDR3: CASSPTGVRSSYNEQFF
J: TRBJ2-3; D: .; size: .; V: TRBV9; DNA: TGTGCCAGCAGCGTAGTAGGGGGTGGGTCCGCAGATACGCAGTATTTT; CDR3: CASSVVGGGSADTQYF
J: TRBJ2-3; D: .; size: .; V: TRBV20-1; DNA: TGCAGTGCTAGTTTGTCGGGAGAGGCAGATACGCAGTATTTT; CDR3: CSASLSGEADTQYF
J: TRBJ2-4; D: TRBD2; size: .; V: TRBV20-1; DNA: TGCAGTGCTACGACTAGCGGCAAAAACATTCAGTACTTC; CDR3: CSATTSGKNIQYF
J: TRBJ2-5; D: .; size: .; V: TRBV14; DNA: TGTGCCAGCAGCCAAAATTGGATAGAGACCCAGTACTTC; CDR3: CASSQNWIETQYF
J: TRBJ1-1; D: .; size: many; V: TRBV20-1; DNA: TGCAGTGCTAGATTTCCGACAGGCCTCGAGGATGAAGCTTTCTTT; CDR3: CSARFPTGLEDEAFF
J: TRBJ2-1; D: TRBD2; size: few; V: TRBV12-3/TRBV12-4; DNA: TGTGCCAGCAGTTCTGAACTAGCGGGGGGGAATGAGCAGTTCTTC; CDR3: CASSSELAGGNEQFF
J: TRBJ1-5; D: .; size: .; V: TRBV12-3/TRBV12-4; DNA: TGTGCCAGCAGCAGGGTTGCAAATCAGCCCCAGCATTTT; CDR3: CASSRVANQPQHF
J: TRBJ1-5; D: .; size: .; V: TRBV29-1; DNA: TGCAGCTTACCCCCAGGGTCCAATCAGCCCCAGCATTTT; CDR3: CSLPPGSNQPQHF
J: TRBJ2-7; D: TRBD2; size: .; V: TRBV10-3; DNA: TGTGCCATCAGTGAGAAACTAGCGGGGCCCTACGAGCAGTACTTC; CDR3: CAISEKLAGPYEQYF
J: TRBJ2-4; D: .; size: .; V: TRBV24-1; DNA: TGTGCCACCAGTGACACTCGCAAGGCAGGGGGGATCGGAAACATTCAGTACTTC; CDR3: CATSDTRKAGGIGNIQYF
J: TRBJ1-6; D: TRBD1; size: .; V: TRBV20-1; DNA: TGCAGTGCCGAAGCAGGGGGCCGATCACCCCTCCACTTT; CDR3: CSAEAGGRSPLHF
J: TRBJ1-2; D: .; size: .; V: TRBV20-1; DNA: TGCAGTGCTATCCTTGCGGGACAAGGTCTCCGAGGCTACACCTTC; CDR3: CSAILAGQGLRGYTF
J: TRBJ2-1; D: .; size: .; V: TRBV6-2/TRBV6-3; DNA: TGTGCCAGCAGTTACTTGGCAATGGGATACAATGAGCAGTTCTTC; CDR3: CASSYLAMGYNEQFF
J: TRBJ1-6; D: .; size: .; V: TRBV7-9; DNA: TGTGCCAGCAGCTCCGAGGTTGGTTCACCCCTCCACTTT; CDR3: CASSSEVGSPLHF
J: TRBJ2-7; D: TRBD2; size: .; V: TRBV6-1; DNA: TGTGCCAGCAAATGGGGACTATACGAGCAGTACTTC; CDR3: CASKWGLYEQYF
J: TRBJ2-2; D: TRBD1; size: .; V: TRBV29-1; DNA: TGCAGCGTTAAGGGACAGGCGAACACCGGGGAGCTGTTTTTT; CDR3: CSVKGQANTGELFF
J: TRBJ2-1; D: .; size: .; V: TRBV7-2; DNA: TGTGCCAGCAGCCCCTCGTCGCTAGGTCTTGGCAATGAGCAGTTCTTC; CDR3: CASSPSSLGLGNEQFF
J: TRBJ2-7; D: TRBD2; size: .; V: TRBV20-1; DNA: TGCAGTGCTAGAGTTGGGGGAGGGCCTCTTTATGTGCAGTACTTC; CDR3: CSARVGGGPLYVQYF
J: TRBJ1-3; D: .; size: .; V: TRBV7-2; DNA: TGTGCCGGCAGCCTTGATGGGGCGCGTGGAAACACCATATATTTT; CDR3: CAGSLDGARGNTIYF
J: TRBJ2-3; D: .; size: .; V: TRBV7-3; DNA: .; CDR3: CASSLTFGQGAEYF
J: TRBJ2-7; D: .; size: .; V: TRBV21-1; DNA: TGTGCCAGCAGCGAGGTCTGGGGGGGAGAATACTACGAGCAGTACTTC; CDR3: CASSEVWGGEYYEQYF
J: TRBJ2-5; D: TRBD1; size: .; V: TRBV6-5; DNA: TGTGCCAGCAGCTCCAACCCGAACGGACAGGGGGAGCAGTACTTC; CDR3: CASSSNPNGQGEQYF
J: TRBJ2-5; D: .; size: .; V: TRBV12-5; DNA: TGTACTAGTGGTTTTGGAGGGTCGGAGACCCAGTACTTC; CDR3: CTSGFGGSETQYF
J: TRBJ2-7; D: TRBD1; size: .; V: TRBV12-3/TRBV12-4; DNA: TGTGCCAGCAGTGCTCCGGGACAGGGAGCCTCCGAGCAGTACTTC; CDR3: CASSAPGQGASEQYF
J: TRBJ1-6; D: TRBD1; size: once; V: TRBV28; DNA: TGTGCCAGCAGTTTACTCAGTTTTGACAGGGATTCACCCCTCCACTTT; CDR3: CASSLLSFDRDSPLHF
J: TRBJ1-2; D: .; size: .; V: TRBV7-2; DNA: TGTGCCGCATTTAGGGGCAGATTGGGCCGTACTGGCGGCTACACCTTC; CDR3: CAAFRGRLGRTGGYTF
J: TRBJ2-7; D: TRBD2; size: .; V: TRBV12-3/TRBV12-4; DNA: TGTGCCAGCACCCTACTAGCGGGGTACAATGAGCAGTACTTC; CDR3: CASTLLAGYNEQYF
J: TRBJ2-5; D: TRBD2; size: few; V: TRBV7-6; DNA: TGTGCCAGCAGTATTAGCGGGAGTGGGCAAGAGACCCAGTACTTC; CDR3: CASSISGSGQETQYF
J: TRBJ2-5; D: TRBD2; size: .; V: TRBV6-2/TRBV6-3; DNA: TGTGCCAGCAGGACGACCGCGACTAGCGGGAGAATTGAGACCCAGTACTTC; CDR3: CASRTTATSGRIETQYF
J: TRBJ2-5; D: TRBD2; size: .; V: TRBV5-1; DNA: TGCGCCAGCAGCCCCAGACTAGCGGGGAGGTCAGAGACCCAGTACTTC; CDR3: CASSPRLAGRSETQYF
J: TRBJ2-1; D: .; size: few; V: TRBV11-2; DNA: TGTGCCAGCAGTCCCCCCTCAGGGGTTTATAATGAGCAGTTCTTC; CDR3: CASSPPSGVYNEQFF
J: TRBJ2-2; D: .; size: .; V: TRBV28; DNA: TGTGCCAGCAGTTTCCTCCCGACTAGGAGGACCGGGGAGCTGTTTTTT; CDR3: CASSFLPTRRTGELFF
J: TRBJ2-1; D: TRBD1; size: .; V: TRBV12-3/TRBV12-4; DNA: TGTGCCAGCAGGAGACAGGGGGTGTGGGAGACCCAGTTCTTC; CDR3: CASRRQGVWETQFF
J: TRBJ2-5; D: .; size: .; V: TRBV20-1; DNA: TGCAGTGCTAGCCCACGGGCAGCAAAGTACCAAGAGACCCAGTACTTC; CDR3: CSASPRAAKYQETQYF
J: TRBJ2-7; D: .; size: .; V: TRBV6-6; DNA: TGTGCCAGCAACGATTTTGGGACGACGAGCGAGCAGTACTTC; CDR3: CASNDFGTTSEQYF
J: TRBJ2-3; D: .; size: .; V: TRBV25-1; DNA: TGTGCCAGCAGTGACGATGTAGGACACCCTCGGGATACGCAGTATTTT; CDR3: CASSDDVGHPRDTQYF
J: TRBJ1-5; D: .; size: .; V: TRBV15; DNA: TGTGCCACCAGCAAGGACAGCCGGGATCAGCCCCAGCATTTT; CDR3: CATSKDSRDQPQHF
J: TRBJ1-5; D: .; size: once; V: TRBV6-5; DNA: TGTGCCAGCAGCCAGGACGGAGTCGATCAGCCCCAGCATTTT; CDR3: CASSQDGVDQPQHF
J: TRBJ1-1; D: .; size: .; V: TRBV20-1; DNA: TGCAGTGCAGGAGAGTGGGGGGTCGGAGCTTTCTTT; CDR3: CSAGEWGVGAFF
J: TRBJ2-7; D: .; size: few; V: TRBV18; DNA: TGTGCCAGCTCACCTGGTCAGGCCCCCTACGAGCAGTACTTC; CDR3: CASSPGQAPYEQYF
J: TRBJ1-1; D: .; size: .; V: TRBV7-3; DNA: TGTGCCAGCAGCTTCACCCCCTCGAACACTGAAGCTTTCTTT; CDR3: CASSFTPSNTEAFF
J: TRBJ2-1; D: .; size: many; V: TRBV6-1; DNA: TGTGCCAGCAGTACGGACAACACTGAGCAGTTCTTC; CDR3: CASSTDNTEQFF
J: TRBJ2-1; D: .; size: .; V: TRBV4-1; DNA: TGCGCCAGCAGCCAAGGATGGGAGGATGAGCAGTTCTTC; CDR3: CASSQGWEDEQFF